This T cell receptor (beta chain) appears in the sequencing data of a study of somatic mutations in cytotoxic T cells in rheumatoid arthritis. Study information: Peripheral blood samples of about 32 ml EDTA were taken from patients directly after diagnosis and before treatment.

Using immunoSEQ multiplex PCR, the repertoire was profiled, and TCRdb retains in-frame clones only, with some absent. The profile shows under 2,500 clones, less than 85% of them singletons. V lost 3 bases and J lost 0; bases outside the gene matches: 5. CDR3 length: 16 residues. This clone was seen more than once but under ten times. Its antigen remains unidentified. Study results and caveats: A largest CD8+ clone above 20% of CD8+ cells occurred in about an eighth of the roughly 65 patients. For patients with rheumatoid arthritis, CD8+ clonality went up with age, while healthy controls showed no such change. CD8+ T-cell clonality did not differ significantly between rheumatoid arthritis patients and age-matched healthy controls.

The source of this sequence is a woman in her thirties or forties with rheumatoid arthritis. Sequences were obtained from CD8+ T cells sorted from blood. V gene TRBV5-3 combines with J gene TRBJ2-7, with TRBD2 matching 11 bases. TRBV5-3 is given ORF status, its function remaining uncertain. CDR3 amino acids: CARSSVTSGSSYEQYF. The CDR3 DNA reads TGTGCCAGAAGCTCCGTAACTAGCGGGAGCTCCTACGAGCAGTACTTC.